This T cell receptor (beta chain) derives from a study of regulatory T cells in long-lasting Graves disease. Construction of TCR beta libraries relied on iRepertoire HTBI primers and on Arm-PCR targeting CDR3 regions. MiXCR was run by TCRdb on the multiplex PCR reads, yielding one entry per CDR3 protein. The table has around 450,000 distinct CDR3 sequences, about a sixth seen once. Germline V lookup: CDR1 KGHSH, CDR2 LQKENI. With 3 bases clipped from V and 4 bases from J, the junction kept 6 bases outside the gene matches. The CDR3 covers 15 residues. Time point defined: newly diagnosed GD, antithyroid drugs for less than 3 months. RNA from PBMCs was the source of the TCR library. The source of the patients was an endocrinology department in Xi'an, China. This clonotype has ten or more counts. This same sample was also part of a study on T cells in Graves' hyperthyroidism and ophthalmopathy.

The source material was peripheral blood mononuclear cells (PBMCs), sampled at new diagnosis, from a patient treated with antithyroid drugs. The V gene is TRBV18, the J gene TRBJ2-1, with 7 positions matching TRBD2. The receptor was derived from a man in his forties with Graves disease. The CDR3 sequence: CASSPPGGRYNEQFF. CDR3 nucleotide sequence: TGTGCCAGCTCACCTCCGGGGGGACGTTACAATGAGCAGTTCTTC.